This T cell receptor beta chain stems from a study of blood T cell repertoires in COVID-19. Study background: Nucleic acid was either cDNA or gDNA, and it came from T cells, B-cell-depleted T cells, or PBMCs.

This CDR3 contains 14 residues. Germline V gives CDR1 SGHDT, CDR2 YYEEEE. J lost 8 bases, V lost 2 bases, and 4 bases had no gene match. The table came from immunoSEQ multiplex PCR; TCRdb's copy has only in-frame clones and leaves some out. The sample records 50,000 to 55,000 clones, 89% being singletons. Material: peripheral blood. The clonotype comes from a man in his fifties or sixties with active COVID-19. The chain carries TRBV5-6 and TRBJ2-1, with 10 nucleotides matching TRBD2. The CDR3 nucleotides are TGTGCCAGCAGCTTTCCTAGCGGGAGCTATGAGCAGTTCTTC. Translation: CASSFPSGSYEQFF. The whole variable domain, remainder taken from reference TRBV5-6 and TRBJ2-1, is DAGVTQSPTHLIKTRGQQVTLRCSPKSGHDTVSWYQQALGQGPQFIFQYYEEEERQRGNFPDRFSGHQFPNYSSELNVNALLLGDSALYLCASSFPSGSYEQFFGPGTRLTVL.